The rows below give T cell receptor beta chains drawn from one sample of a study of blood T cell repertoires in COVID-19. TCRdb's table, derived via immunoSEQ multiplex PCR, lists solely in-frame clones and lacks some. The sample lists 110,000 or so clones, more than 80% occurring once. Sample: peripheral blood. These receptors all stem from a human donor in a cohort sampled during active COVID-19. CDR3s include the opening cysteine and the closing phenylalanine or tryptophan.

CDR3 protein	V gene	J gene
CSVEGKAGPVFYEQYF	TRBV29-1	TRBJ2-7
CATSDPNRDSFTGELFF	TRBV24-1	TRBJ2-2
CASSPSNSGNTIYF	TRBV18	TRBJ1-3
CASSVDGGASTDTQYF	TRBV9	TRBJ2-3
CASNAQDLNTEAFF	TRBV5-1	TRBJ1-1
CASRKREVRDTQYF	TRBV5-1	TRBJ2-3
CASSLIGGANTGELFF	TRBV7-9	TRBJ2-2
CASSGGRSGANVLTF	TRBV6-5	TRBJ2-6
CASSFGQPYEQYF	TRBV5-6	TRBJ2-7
CASSDRDRDYNEQFF	TRBV19	TRBJ2-1
CASSSTVNEQFF	TRBV7-9	TRBJ2-1
CATSDLSSGNVGTDTQYF	TRBV24-1	TRBJ2-3
CASSPGSWDEQFF	TRBV19	TRBJ2-1
CASSQLSHDKDSHSYEQYF	TRBV3-1/TRBV3-2	TRBJ2-7
CASSYRVPYEQYF	TRBV28	TRBJ2-7
CASSPSQRNNEQFF	TRBV18	TRBJ2-1
CASSKIDKYTGELFF	TRBV6-5	TRBJ2-2
CASSSLSGSGTDTQYF	TRBV11-2	TRBJ2-3
CAISGTGNEQFF	TRBV10-3	TRBJ2-1
CASSLGGGGLVEQYF	TRBV5-4	TRBJ2-7
CASSLVSVSVEKLFF	TRBV7-9	TRBJ1-4
CASSSWTGGIAGAPYEQYF	TRBV5-6	TRBJ2-7
CASSALAGGREQYF	TRBV9	TRBJ2-7
CASSPGGRQGSSYNEQFF	TRBV4-2	TRBJ2-1
CASSIRTNSYEQYF	TRBV7-2	TRBJ2-7
CATTRQGRNEQFF	TRBV25-1	TRBJ2-1
CASSLQTGFTEAFF	TRBV3-1/TRBV3-2	TRBJ1-1
CASSVGTSGIREQYF	TRBV9	TRBJ2-7
CASSQGTGGFDEQFF	TRBV4-3	TRBJ2-1
CASSLGLRGYTGELFF	TRBV7-9	TRBJ2-2
CASSLAPGGGNQPQHF	TRBV5-1	TRBJ1-5
CASTSGTYNEQFF	TRBV6-5	TRBJ2-1
CASSTTTRRTSGRSKYEQYF	TRBV28	TRBJ2-7
CASSLTGGYEQYF	TRBV5-5	TRBJ2-7
CASSQGAAGVEYF	TRBV14	TRBJ2-7
CASSFGQGEDTQYF	TRBV11-1	TRBJ2-3
CASSLTRGSYEQYF	TRBV5-1	TRBJ2-7